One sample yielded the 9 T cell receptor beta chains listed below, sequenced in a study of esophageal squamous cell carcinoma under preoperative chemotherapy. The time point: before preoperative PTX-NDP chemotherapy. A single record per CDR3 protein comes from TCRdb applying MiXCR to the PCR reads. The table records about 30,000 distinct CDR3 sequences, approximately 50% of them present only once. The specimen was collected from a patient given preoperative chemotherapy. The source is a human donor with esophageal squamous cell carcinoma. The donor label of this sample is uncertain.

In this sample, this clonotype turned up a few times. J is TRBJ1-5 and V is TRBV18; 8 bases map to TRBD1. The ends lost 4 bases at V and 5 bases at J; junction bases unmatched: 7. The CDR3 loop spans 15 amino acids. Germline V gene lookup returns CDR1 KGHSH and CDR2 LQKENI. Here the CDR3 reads CASSHLQGGDQPQHF. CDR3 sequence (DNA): TGTGCCAGCTCACACCTACAGGGGGGAGATCAGCCCCAGCATTTT.

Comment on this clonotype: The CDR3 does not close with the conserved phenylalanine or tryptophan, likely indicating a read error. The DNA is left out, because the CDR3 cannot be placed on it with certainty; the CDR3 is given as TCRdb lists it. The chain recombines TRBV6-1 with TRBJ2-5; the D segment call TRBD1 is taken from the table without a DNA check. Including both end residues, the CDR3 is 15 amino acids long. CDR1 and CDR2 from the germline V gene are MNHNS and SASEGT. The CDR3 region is CASNEGVPGAATQHS.

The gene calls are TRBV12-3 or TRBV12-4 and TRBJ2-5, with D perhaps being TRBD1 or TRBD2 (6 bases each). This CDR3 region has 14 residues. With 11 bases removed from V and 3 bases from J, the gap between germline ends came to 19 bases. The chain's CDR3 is CACTGGRAKETQYF. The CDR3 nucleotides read TGTGCCTGTACCGGGGGCCGGGCCAAAGAGACCCAGTACTTC.

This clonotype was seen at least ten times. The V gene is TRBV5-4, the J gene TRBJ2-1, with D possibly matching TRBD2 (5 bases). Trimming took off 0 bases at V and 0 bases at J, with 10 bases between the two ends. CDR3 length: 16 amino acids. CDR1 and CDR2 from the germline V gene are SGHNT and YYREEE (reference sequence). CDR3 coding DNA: TGTGCCAGCAGCTTGGGAGCGGATAGCTCCTACAATGAGCAGTTCTTC. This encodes CASSLGADSSYNEQFF.

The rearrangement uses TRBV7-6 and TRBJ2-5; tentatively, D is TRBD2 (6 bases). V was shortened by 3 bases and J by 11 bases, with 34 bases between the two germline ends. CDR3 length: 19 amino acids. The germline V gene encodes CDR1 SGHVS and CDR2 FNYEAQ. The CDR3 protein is CASSLDPPIPGGDKEIQYF. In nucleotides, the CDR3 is TGTGCCAGCAGCTTGGATCCGCCCATCCCCGGGGGAGACAAAGAGATTCAGTACTTC.

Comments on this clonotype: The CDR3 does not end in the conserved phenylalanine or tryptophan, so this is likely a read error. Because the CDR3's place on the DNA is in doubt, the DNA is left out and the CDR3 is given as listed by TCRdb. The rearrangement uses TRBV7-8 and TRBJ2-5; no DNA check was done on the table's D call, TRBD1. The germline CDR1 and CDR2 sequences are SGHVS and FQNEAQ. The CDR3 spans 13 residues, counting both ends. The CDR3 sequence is CASSLTGPETQFS.

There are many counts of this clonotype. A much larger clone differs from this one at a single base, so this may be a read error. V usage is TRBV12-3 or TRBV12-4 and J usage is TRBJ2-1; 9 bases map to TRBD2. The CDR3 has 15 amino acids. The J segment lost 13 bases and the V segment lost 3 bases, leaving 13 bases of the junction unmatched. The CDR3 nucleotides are TGTGCCAGCAGTTTCGGGCGGGAGGGGGAAGTGGCCCAGTTCTTC. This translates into CASSFGREGEVAQFF.

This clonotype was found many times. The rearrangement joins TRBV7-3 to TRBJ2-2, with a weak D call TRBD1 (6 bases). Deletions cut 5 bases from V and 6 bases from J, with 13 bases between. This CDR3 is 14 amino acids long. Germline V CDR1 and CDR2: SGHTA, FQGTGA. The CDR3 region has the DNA TGTGCCAGCAGCGTAAACAGGGATCCCGGGGAGCTGTTTTTT. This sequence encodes CASSVNRDPGELFF.

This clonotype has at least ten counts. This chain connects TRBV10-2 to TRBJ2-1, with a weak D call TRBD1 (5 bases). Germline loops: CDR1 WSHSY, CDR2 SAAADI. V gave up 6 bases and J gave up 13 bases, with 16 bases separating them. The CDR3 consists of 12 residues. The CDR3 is CASSRVGETQFF. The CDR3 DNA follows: TGCGCCAGCAGCAGGGTAGGAGAGACCCAGTTCTTC.